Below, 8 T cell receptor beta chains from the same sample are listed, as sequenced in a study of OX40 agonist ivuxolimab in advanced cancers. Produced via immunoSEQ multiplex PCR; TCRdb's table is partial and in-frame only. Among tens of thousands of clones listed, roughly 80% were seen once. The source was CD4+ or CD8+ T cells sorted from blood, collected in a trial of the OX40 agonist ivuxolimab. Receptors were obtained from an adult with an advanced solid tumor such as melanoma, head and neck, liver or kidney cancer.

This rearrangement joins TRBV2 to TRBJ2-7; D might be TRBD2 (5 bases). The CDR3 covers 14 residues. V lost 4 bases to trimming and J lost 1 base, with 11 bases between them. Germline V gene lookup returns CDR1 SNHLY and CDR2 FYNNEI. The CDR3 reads CASSVGVGSYEQYF. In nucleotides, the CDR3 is TGTGCCAGCAGTGTCGGGGTGGGTTCCTACGAGCAGTACTTC. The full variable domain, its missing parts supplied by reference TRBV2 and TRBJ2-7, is EPEVTQTPSHQVTQMGQEVILRCVPISNHLYFYWYRQILGQKVEFLVSFYNNEISEKSEIFDDQFSVERPDGSNFTLKIRSTKLEDSAMYFCASSVGVGSYEQYFGPGTRLTVT.

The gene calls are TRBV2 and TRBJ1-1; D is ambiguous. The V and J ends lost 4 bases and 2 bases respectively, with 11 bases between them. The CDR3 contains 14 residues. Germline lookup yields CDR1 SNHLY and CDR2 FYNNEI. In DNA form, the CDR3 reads TGTGCCAGCAGTGGGTACGGACGAAACACTGAAGCTTTCTTT. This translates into CASSGYGRNTEAFF.

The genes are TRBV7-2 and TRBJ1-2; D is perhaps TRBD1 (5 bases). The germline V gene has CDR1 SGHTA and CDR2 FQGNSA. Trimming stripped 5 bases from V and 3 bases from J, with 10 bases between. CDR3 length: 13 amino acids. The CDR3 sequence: CASSPQGDYGYTF. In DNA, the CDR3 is TGTGCCAGCAGCCCCCAAGGGGACTATGGCTACACCTTC.

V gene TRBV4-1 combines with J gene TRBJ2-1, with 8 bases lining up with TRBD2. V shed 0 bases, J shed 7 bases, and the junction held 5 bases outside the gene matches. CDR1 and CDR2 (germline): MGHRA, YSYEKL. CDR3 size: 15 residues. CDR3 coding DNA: TGCGCCAGCAGCCAAGATCCGGGGGGGTGGAATGAGCAGTTCTTC. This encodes CASSQDPGGWNEQFF.

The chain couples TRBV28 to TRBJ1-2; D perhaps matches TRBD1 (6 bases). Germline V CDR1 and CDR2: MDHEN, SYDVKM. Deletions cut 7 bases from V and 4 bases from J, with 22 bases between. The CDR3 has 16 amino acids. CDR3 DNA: TGTGCCAGCACCAAAGGGGGGGGCGCTGGGGCCTATGGCTACACCTTC. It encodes CASTKGGGAGAYGYTF.

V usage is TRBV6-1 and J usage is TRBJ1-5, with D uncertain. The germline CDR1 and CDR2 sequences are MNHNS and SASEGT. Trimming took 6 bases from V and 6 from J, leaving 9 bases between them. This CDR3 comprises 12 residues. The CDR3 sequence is CASRVLGQPQHF. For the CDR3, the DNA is TGTGCCAGCAGAGTGCTCGGTCAGCCCCAGCATTTT.

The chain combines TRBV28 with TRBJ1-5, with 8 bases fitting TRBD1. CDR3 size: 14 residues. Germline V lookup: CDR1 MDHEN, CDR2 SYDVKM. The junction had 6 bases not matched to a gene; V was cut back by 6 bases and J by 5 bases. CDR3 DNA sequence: TGTGCCAGCAGGACTCCAGGGGGCGATCAGCCCCAGCATTTT. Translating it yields CASRTPGGDQPQHF. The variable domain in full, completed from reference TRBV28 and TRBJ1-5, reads DVKVTQSSRYLVKRTGEKVFLECVQDMDHENMFWYRQDPGLGLRLIYFSYDVKMKEKGDIPEGYSVSREKKERFSLILESASTNQTSMYLCASRTPGGDQPQHFGDGTRLSIL.

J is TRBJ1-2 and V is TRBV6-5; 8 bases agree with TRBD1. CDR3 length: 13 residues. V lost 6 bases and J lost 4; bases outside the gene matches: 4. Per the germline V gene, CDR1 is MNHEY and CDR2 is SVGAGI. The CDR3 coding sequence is TGTGCCAGCAGAAGAGGACAGGGCTATGGCTACACCTTC. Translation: CASRRGQGYGYTF.